This T cell receptor (beta chain) emerged from a study of blood T cell repertoires in COVID-19. The overall study: COVID-19 samples collected from the United States, Italy and Spain covered acute and convalescent phases. From T cells, B-cell-depleted T cells, or PBMCs came the material, which was cDNA or gDNA.

In the original processing: Amplified reference gene primers provided the basis for estimating nucleated cell counts. Repertoires were generated with immunoSEQ multiplex PCR, while TCRdb's copy carries only in-frame clones and drops some. V, J and clone size are those of that table, while D and trimming were read from the DNA. The repertoire holds some 45,000 clones, with 70% to 80% as singletons. This clone has only one observation. CDR3 length: 15 amino acids. The ends lost 5 bases at V and 7 bases at J; junction bases unmatched: 9. Germline CDR1 reads SEHNR; CDR2 reads FQNEAQ (reference sequence). This sequence joins TRBV7-9 and TRBJ2-7; 12 positions match TRBD1. Input material: peripheral blood. This sequence originates from a man aged 70 or older with active or convalescent COVID-19. CDR3 in DNA: TGTGCCAGCAGCCCCCCGGGACAGGGGGCTAGGGAGCAGTACTTC. This encodes CASSPPGQGAREQYF.